The source of this T cell receptor (delta chain) is a study of gamma-delta T cells after stem cell transplantation. A remark on this clone: Germline and junction disagree at one end, which may indicate a read error.

The CDR3 extends over 14 amino acids. Germline loops: CDR1 TVYSNPD, CDR2 GDNSRS (reference sequence). TCRdb reanalyzed the RT-PCR reads using CATT. The sample carries some 13,000 delta-chain clones, around 33% recorded once. The chain couples TRDV3 to TRDJ1; 11 bases map to TRDD3. The TCR was taken from a human donor. It is not recorded whose cells these are; they may come from a transplant donor. The specimen was gamma-delta T cells. The CDR3 nucleotides are TGTGCCTTCTCCTCTGGGGGATACACCGATAGACTCATCTTT. Amino acids: CAFSSGGYTDRLIF.